This TCR beta chain was captured in a study of shared clonotypes between healthy human individuals. Sequenced by immunoSEQ multiplex PCR; TCRdb stores in-frame clones only, minus some. The profile shows around 720,000 clones, around four fifths of them singletons. The V gene lost 5 bases and the J gene lost 1 base, with 6 bases spanning the gap. This CDR3 spans 13 amino acids. Per the germline V gene, CDR1 is MNHEY and CDR2 is SMNVEV (reference sequence). The rearrangement uses TRBV27 and TRBJ2-1; D not resolved. The source is a woman younger than 45 in good health. Sequences were obtained from memory CD4+ T cells sorted from blood. Subset defined: CD45RA-negative fraction. The DNA of the CDR3 is TGTGCCAGCAGTCTAAAATCCTACAATGAGCAGTTCTTC. It translates to CASSLKSYNEQFF.